This entry lists 11 T cell receptor beta chains sequenced from one sample in a study of T cells expressing NK-cell markers. TCRdb re-called the 5' RACE reads; every CDR3 protein appears as one record, without DNA. The sample has about 5,000 distinct CDR3 sequences. The sample consisted of blood T cells: a sorted CD56 or NKG2C T cell subset, CD4+ or CD8+ T cells, or bulk PBMC T cells (not recorded which). These receptors originate from a man younger than 35 in good health.

This clonotype ranks as medium-sized in terms of frequency. The rearrangement links TRBV10-3 to TRBJ2-5; as DNA is missing, the TRBD1 call by TCRdb cannot be tested. Germline CDR1 is ENHRY and CDR2 is SYGVKD. There are 14 residues in the CDR3. The CDR3 loop is CAISEFGGQETQYF.

V is TRBV18 and J is TRBJ2-3; no DNA is available, so the TRBD1 call from TCRdb remains unchecked. CDR1 and CDR2 from the germline V gene are KGHSH and LQKENI. The CDR3 sequence is 17 residues long. The CDR3 loop is CASSPPPGHTSTDTQYF.

Its frequency marks this clonotype as medium-sized. The genes are TRBV19 and TRBJ2-1; TCRdb returns TRBD1, unconfirmable since there is no DNA. Looked up from germline, CDR1 is LNHDA and CDR2 is SQIVND (reference sequence). The CDR3 length is 12 residues. The CDR3 loop is CASSLQGNEQFF.

This clonotype counts as medium-sized by frequency. The chain combines TRBV2 with TRBJ2-4. The CDR3 consists of 14 residues. The germline V gene has CDR1 SNHLY and CDR2 FYNNEI. CDR3 in amino acids: CASSEQNFKNIQYF.

Its frequency marks this clonotype as medium-sized. J is TRBJ2-1 and V is TRBV20-1; TCRdb's D call of TRBD2 is untestable without DNA. Germline CDR1 DFQATT, CDR2 SNEGSKA (reference sequence). The CDR3 length is 15 residues. The CDR3 spells CSARAGLAGYNEQFF.

Its frequency marks this clonotype as medium-sized. The J gene is TRBJ2-1, the V gene TRBV2. This CDR3 has 12 residues. Germline V gene data show CDR1 as SNHLY and CDR2 as FYNNEI. CDR3 in amino acids: CASSEQERRQFF.

According to its frequency, this clonotype is medium-sized. V usage is TRBV7-2 and J usage is TRBJ2-5; TCRdb's D call of TRBD1 is untestable without DNA. The CDR3 length is 16 residues. Germline CDR1 SGHTA, CDR2 FQGNSA. This CDR3 is CASSLAGTGGQETQYF.

The V gene is TRBV10-3, the J gene TRBJ1-1; TCRdb outputs TRBD1, but without DNA this stays unchecked. The length of the CDR3 is 15 residues. CDR1 is ENHRY, CDR2 SYGVKD, per germline. Here the CDR3 reads CAIRKGGGGNTEAFF.

In terms of frequency, this clonotype is medium-sized. The chain combines TRBV4-3 with TRBJ1-4; no DNA is available, so the TRBD1 call from TCRdb remains unchecked. CDR1 is LGHNA, CDR2 YSLEER, per germline. This CDR3 is 15 amino acids long. This chain's CDR3 is CASSQDGTGNEKLFF.

Judged by frequency, this clonotype is medium-sized (0.01 to 0.1%). The gene calls are TRBV4-3 and TRBJ1-1. The germline V gene has CDR1 LGHNA and CDR2 YSLEER. CDR3 length: 13 residues. CDR3 residues: CASSQDRGGRAFF.

The chain has TRBV6-6 and TRBJ2-2. Germline V gene sequence: CDR1 MNHNY, CDR2 SVGAGI (reference sequence). The CDR3 is made up of 18 amino acids. The CDR3 region is CACSQIPHVLPNTGELFF.